This T cell receptor (beta chain) was identified in a study of shared clonotypes between healthy human individuals (dated by TCRdb to 2020 to 2022). Describing the broader study: The cohort comprised a couple of women and a few men aged 18 to 49 years. To estimate repertoire size and how much clonotypes are shared between individuals, the study performed deep sequencing of blood TCR repertoires from about five healthy adults. Leukapheresis yielded between about 0.9 and 10 billion PBMCs per donor. For each donor, CD4 naive and CD4 memory were each run on three plates, CD8 naive on two plates, and CD8 memory on one plate. Libraries were prepared and TCR repertoires were sequenced by different laboratories using diverse techniques, in order to increase sequencing depth and limit assay-specific biases.

Using the deep immunoSEQ assay, TCR CDR3 regions were amplified from genomic DNA by multiplex PCR. Extracted genomic DNA from each cell subset was distributed evenly across all wells of several immunoSEQ 96-well plates, and each plate was treated as a replicate. For sorted subsets, 150 to 200 ng genomic DNA, equal to some 30,000 T cell genomes, was loaded into each replicate PCR. Purified libraries were measured with a Qubit 3.0 fluorometer, size-checked on a Bioanalyzer 2100, and measured again with the KAPA Library Quantification kit. Every immunoSEQ 96-well plate was sequenced on a dedicated single-read 150-cycle Illumina NextSeq 550 flow cell. For the original study's pipeline: The immunoSEQ output contained only junctional sequences without quality scores, so filtering could not match that applied to full-length reads. To assign V/J genes and CDR3, sequences were annotated against IMGT germline references using PyIR, a Python wrapper for IgBLAST v1.9. Any read was removed if the V/J assignment was weak (E-value above 1e-6), the CDR3 was missing, or the read contained stop codons, out-of-frame junctions, or ambiguous translated residues. V3J clonotypes were defined by identical inferred V gene, J gene, and CDR3 amino acid sequence. Percentage overlap between repertoires was calculated by dividing the number of shared unique clonotypes by the size of the smaller repertoire. RTK rarefaction, the Chao1 estimator, and Recon v2.1 estimates of unobserved clonotypes were used to assess repertoire richness. Generation probabilities were computed with OLGA for all TCRbeta clonotypes obtained by the gDNA method from several donors. TCRdb obtained this table from immuneACCESS and retained in-frame rearrangements with V and J assigned. These tables miss some clones; where compared with another copy, unresolved V genes account for less than half of the shortfall, and the remainder is unexplained. D and trimming were read from the DNA, whereas the V and J calls and clone size are those reported in that table. Within this sample are approximately 940,000 clones, with 76% of them counted one time only. The biggest ten clones account for nearly 1.5% of the sample.

A remark on this clone: Its specific antigen is unknown. No much larger clone is present one base from it, and per-base qualities are unavailable.

Including cysteine and phenylalanine, the CDR3 has 14 amino acids. Left in the record is the CDR3 DNA by itself, 42 bases read in frame from the first base. The germline V gene gives CDR1 as ENHRY and CDR2 as SYGVKD. Trimming leaves V shorter by 3 bases and J shorter by 4 bases, with the junction holding 4 bases beyond the gene matches. The donors were healthy, HIV-negative adults who had no recently reported acute infections or vaccinations. All donors were Caucasian adults living in Nashville, Tennessee, USA. CD4+ T cells were enriched by magnetic negative selection, after which naive cells were positively selected on CD45RA and the negative fraction was taken as the memory subset. After blood collection by leukapheresis, PBMCs were isolated using Ficoll-Histopaque density gradient centrifugation and then cryopreserved in the vapor phase of liquid nitrogen. Purity and quantity of every magnetically sorted T cell population were checked by analytical flow cytometry. Genomic DNA was isolated from every sorted fraction and measured by UV absorbance on a Nanodrop 2000c.

Study-level results and caveats: Sampling was restricted to blood, and TCR repertoires in tissues likely differ from the TCR repertoires found in blood. When a handful of donors were compared, the shared fraction of clonotypes was 5% to 6.5% for naive CD4, around 3.6% for naive CD8, roughly 2.5% for memory CD4, and less than 0.5% for memory CD8. Estimated clonotype richness was generally larger for naive than for memory subsets. Pairwise subsampling indicated that sequencing depth was expected to affect the degree of clonotype sharing among donors. The genetic and exposure-history diversity represented was limited by the small number of donors. Even with the large sequencing depth, rarefaction of the sorted-subset datasets indicated that sequencing was incomplete. Compared with non-shared clonotypes, clonotypes shared by all four sorted-subset donors had higher generation probabilities.

The TCR sequence derives from a man aged 18 to 29 in good health. Source material: memory CD4+ T cells sorted from blood. In light of the paper, this sample's cell subset or site label describes: CD45RA-negative fraction. The chain employs TRBV10-3 and TRBJ2-5, with TRBD2 matching 8 junction bases. The DNA sequence is as follows: TGTGCCATCAGTGAAAGAGCGGGGGTAGAGACCCAGTACTTC. Its amino acids are CAISERAGVETQYF.